Presented here are 9 T cell receptor beta chains from one specimen sequenced in a study of blood T cell repertoires in COVID-19 (TCRdb year 2020). Library generation was performed with the immunoSEQ multiplex PCR assay. TCRdb re-hosts the immuneACCESS table, in-frame sequences only. Its copies lack some clones; in the studies checked, an unresolved V gene accounts for under half of them, and the cause for the rest is not known. This sample is represented by 95,000 to 110,000 clones; 84% of them were singletons. 20% to 30% of the sample is held by the ten biggest clonotypes. The source material was peripheral blood. Receptor source: a man aged 55-75 years with acute or convalescent COVID-19.

This chain connects TRBV11-3 to TRBJ2-2; D not resolved. From germline, CDR1 is SGHNT and CDR2 YENEEA. V was shortened by 11 bases and J by 4 bases, with 11 bases between the two germline ends. The CDR3 runs 12 residues. The CDR3: CACRKLTGELFF. CDR3 DNA sequence: TGTGCCTGTCGAAAGCTCACCGGGGAGCTGTTTTTT.

CDR3 protein: CASSFSQAGFYEQYF. The CDR3 DNA follows: TGTGCCAGCAGCTTCTCCCAGGCGGGATTCTACGAGCAGTACTTC. The chain is built from TRBV27 and TRBJ2-7; D is possibly TRBD2 (6 bases). The V end was cut by 6 bases, the J end by 3 bases, with 18 bases between. The CDR3 is 15 residues long. CDR1 is MNHEY, CDR2 SMNVEV, per germline (reference sequence).

The chain employs TRBV6-5 and TRBJ1-5; no clear D. Germline V gene lookup returns CDR1 MNHEY and CDR2 SVGAGI. This CDR3 contains 14 residues. Deletions cut 4 bases from V and 4 bases from J, with 11 bases between. CDR3 sequence reads: CASSSLGLNQPQHF. CDR3 sequence (DNA): TGTGCCAGCAGTTCCCTGGGCCTGAATCAGCCCCAGCATTTT.

V gene TRBV5-4 combines with J gene TRBJ1-1; no clear D. The ends were cut back, 5 bases at V and 1 base at J, with 6 bases in the middle. Per germline, CDR1 SGHNT and CDR2 YYREEE (reference sequence). This CDR3 contains 12 residues. CDR3 region: CASRAENTEAFF. The CDR3, as DNA: TGTGCCAGCAGGGCGGAGAACACTGAAGCTTTCTTT.

The sample holds a few counts of this clone. This chain connects TRBV30 to TRBJ1-1, with no clear D. V lost 5 bases to trimming and J lost 0 bases, with 10 bases between them. CDR3 length equals 13 residues. Per the germline V gene, CDR1 is GTSNPN and CDR2 is SVGIG (reference sequence). This CDR3 reads CAWGRNLNTEAFF. The CDR3 nucleotides read TGTGCCTGGGGCAGGAACCTGAACACTGAAGCTTTCTTT.

Points on this clone: A read error may account for a junction end that differs from germline. This chain connects TRBV2 to TRBJ2-1, with D perhaps matching TRBD2 (6 bases). The CDR3 consists of 13 residues. Per the germline V gene, CDR1 is SNHLY and CDR2 is FYNNEI. The DNA for the CDR3 is TGTGCCAGCAGGGCTATTCCGGGACTTTTAAAGGTCTTC. It encodes CASRAIPGLLKVF.

As DNA, the CDR3 is TGCGCCAGCAGCGTCCGAGGGTCGGAAGACGAGCAGTACTTC. Protein product: CASSVRGSEDEQYF. This chain links TRBV5-1 with TRBJ2-7; tentatively, D is TRBD2 (5 bases). The CDR3 consists of 14 residues. Germline lookup yields CDR1 SGHRS and CDR2 YFSETQ. V lost 4 bases and J 5 bases, leaving 16 bases between the germline ends.

The chain uses TRBV7-9 and TRBJ2-2; 10 bases are shared with TRBD2. The ends lost 1 base at V and 6 bases at J; junction bases unmatched: 5. CDR3 length equals 16 residues. CDR1 and CDR2 (germline): SEHNR, FQNEAQ (reference sequence). CDR3 sequence (DNA): TGTGCCAGCAGCTTAGACCCTAGCGGGAGCCCCGGGGAGCTGTTTTTT. It translates to CASSLDPSGSPGELFF.

This clone was seen just once. The chain links TRBV24-1 to TRBJ2-2; D is ambiguous. The CDR3 runs 15 residues. The V gene's germline CDR1 is KGHDR and CDR2 SFDVKD. Trimming took 0 bases from V and 1 from J, leaving 5 bases between them. In DNA form, the CDR3 reads TGTGCCACCAGTGATTTGGCAGTGAACACCGGGGAGCTGTTTTTT. Amino acids: CATSDLAVNTGELFF.